This entry features one TCR beta chain sequence. Antigen: not known. This sample was taken from a study of vaccination and CD4 T cells after COVID-19. Study as a whole: Overlapping spike peptides of SARS-CoV-2, HCoV-NL63, HCoV-OC43 and HCoV-229E stimulated the cells.

The treatment: approximately 9-day PBMC culture with coronavirus spike peptide pools or control peptides (ViraFEST assay). Trimming took 6 bases from V and 2 from J, leaving 13 bases between them. The CDR3 loop spans 14 amino acids. Looked up from germline, CDR1 is WNHNN and CDR2 is SYGVQD (reference sequence). At the Johns Hopkins FTIC core, DNA taken from cultured CD4+ T cells was sequenced by way of the Oncomine TCR Beta short-read assay. TCRdb passed the PCR reads through MiXCR, listing each CDR3 protein once. The data show 19,000 or so distinct CDR3 sequences, around 46% seen once. The clonotype comes from a human donor who had recovered from COVID-19. The sequencing used CD4+ T cells from blood, cultured in vitro, collected after SARS-CoV-2 vaccination. The J gene is TRBJ1-1, the V gene TRBV10-1; a possible D gene is TRBD1 (5 bases). CDR3 protein: CASRRDGTNTEAFF. The CDR3 DNA reads TGCGCCAGCAGGCGGGACGGAACCAACACTGAAGCTTTCTTT.